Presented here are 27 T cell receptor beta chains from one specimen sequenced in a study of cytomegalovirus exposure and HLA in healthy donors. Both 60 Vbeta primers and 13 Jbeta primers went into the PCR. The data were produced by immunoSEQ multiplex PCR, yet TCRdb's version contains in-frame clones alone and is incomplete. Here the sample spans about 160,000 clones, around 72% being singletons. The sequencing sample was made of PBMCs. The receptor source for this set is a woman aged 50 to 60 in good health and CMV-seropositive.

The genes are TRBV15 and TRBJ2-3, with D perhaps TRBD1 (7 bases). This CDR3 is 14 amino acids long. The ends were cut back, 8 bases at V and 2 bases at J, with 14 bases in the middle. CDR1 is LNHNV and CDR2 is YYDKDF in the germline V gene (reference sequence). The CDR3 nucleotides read TGTGCCACCGCCGCGGGACAGAACACAGATACGCAGTATTTT. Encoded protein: CATAAGQNTDTQYF.

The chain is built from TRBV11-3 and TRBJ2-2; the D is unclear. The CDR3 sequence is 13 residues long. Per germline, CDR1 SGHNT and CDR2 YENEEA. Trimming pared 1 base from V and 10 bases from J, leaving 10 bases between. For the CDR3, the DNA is TGTGCCAGCAGCTTAGGGGCCCAGGCGGAGCTGTTTTTT. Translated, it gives CASSLGAQAELFF.

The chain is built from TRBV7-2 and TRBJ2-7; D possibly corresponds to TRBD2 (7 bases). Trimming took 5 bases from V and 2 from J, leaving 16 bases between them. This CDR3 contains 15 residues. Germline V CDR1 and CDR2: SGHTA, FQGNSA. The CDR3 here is CASSRQGGDAYEQYF. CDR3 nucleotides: TGTGCCAGCAGCCGGCAAGGGGGGGATGCCTACGAGCAGTACTTC. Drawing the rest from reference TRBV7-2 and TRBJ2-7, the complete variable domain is GAGVSQSPSNKVTEKGKDVELRCDPISGHTALYWYRQSLGQGLEFLIYFQGNSAPDKSGLPSDRFSAERTGGSVSTLTIQRTQQEDSAVYLCASSRQGGDAYEQYFGPGTRLTVT.

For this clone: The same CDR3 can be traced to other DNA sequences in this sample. CDR3 in amino acids: CASSRTGNTEAFF. The CDR3 coding sequence is TGTGCCAGTAGCAGGACAGGGAACACTGAAGCTTTCTTT. The chain recombines TRBV19 with TRBJ1-1; 7 nucleotides align to TRBD1. The V gene end was trimmed by 6 bases and the J gene end by 1 base; junction bases not matched to a gene: 2. In germline, CDR1 is LNHDA, CDR2 SQIVND (reference sequence). This CDR3 region has 13 residues.

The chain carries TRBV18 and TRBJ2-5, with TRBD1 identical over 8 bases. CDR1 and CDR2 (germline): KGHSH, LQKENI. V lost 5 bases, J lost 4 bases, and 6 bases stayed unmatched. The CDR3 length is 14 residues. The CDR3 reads CASSSTGVRETQYF. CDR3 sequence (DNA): TGTGCCAGCTCATCGACAGGGGTACGAGAGACCCAGTACTTC.

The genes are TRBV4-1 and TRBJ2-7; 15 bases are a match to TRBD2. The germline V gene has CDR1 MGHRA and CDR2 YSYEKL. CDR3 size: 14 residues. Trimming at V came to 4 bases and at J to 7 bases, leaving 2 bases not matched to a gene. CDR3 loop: CASSRGLAGGEQYF. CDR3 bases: TGCGCCAGCAGCCGCGGACTAGCGGGAGGGGAGCAGTACTTC.

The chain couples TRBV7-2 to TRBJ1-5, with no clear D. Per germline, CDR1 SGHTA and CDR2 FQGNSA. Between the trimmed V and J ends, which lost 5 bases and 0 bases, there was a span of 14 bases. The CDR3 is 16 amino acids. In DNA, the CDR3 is TGTGCCAGCAGCCCTCGGACGGGAAATAGCAATCAGCCCCAGCATTTT. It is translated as CASSPRTGNSNQPQHF.

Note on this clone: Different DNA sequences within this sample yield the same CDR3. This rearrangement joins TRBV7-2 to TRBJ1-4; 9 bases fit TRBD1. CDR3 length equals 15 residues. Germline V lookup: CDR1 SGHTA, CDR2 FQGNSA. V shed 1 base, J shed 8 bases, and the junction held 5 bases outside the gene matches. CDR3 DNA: TGTGCCAGCAGCTTAGGGGACAGGGATAGGGAAAAACTGTTTTTT. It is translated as CASSLGDRDREKLFF.

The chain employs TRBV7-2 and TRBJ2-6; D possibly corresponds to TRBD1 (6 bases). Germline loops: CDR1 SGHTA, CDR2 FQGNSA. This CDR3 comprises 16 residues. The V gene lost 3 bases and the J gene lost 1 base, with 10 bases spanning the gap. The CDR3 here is CASSLIQGSGANVLTF. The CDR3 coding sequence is TGTGCCAGCAGCTTGATACAGGGTTCTGGGGCCAACGTCCTGACTTTC.

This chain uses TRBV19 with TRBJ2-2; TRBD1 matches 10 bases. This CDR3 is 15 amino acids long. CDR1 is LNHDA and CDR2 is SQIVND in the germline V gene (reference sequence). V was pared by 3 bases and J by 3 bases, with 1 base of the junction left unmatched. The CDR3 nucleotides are TGTGCCAGTAGTATCGGGACAGGGGACACCGGGGAGCTGTTTTTT. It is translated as CASSIGTGDTGELFF.

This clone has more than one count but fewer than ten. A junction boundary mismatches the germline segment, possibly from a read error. CDR3 DNA: TGTGCCAGCAGCCAAGGCTCCGGGTTACTAGCCAAAAACAGTCAGTACTTC. It specifies CASSQGSGLLAKNSQYF. The chain joins TRBV4-2 to TRBJ2-4; D is perhaps TRBD2 (6 bases). Germline assignment: CDR1 LGHNA and CDR2 YNFKEQ. The CDR3 consists of 17 residues.

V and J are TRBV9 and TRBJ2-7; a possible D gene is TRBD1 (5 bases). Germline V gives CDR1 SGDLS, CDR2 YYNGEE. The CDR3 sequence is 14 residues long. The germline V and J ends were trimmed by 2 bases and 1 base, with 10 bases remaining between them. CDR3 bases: TGTGCCAGCAGCGTCAATGGGGCGTCCTACGAGCAGTACTTC. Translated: CASSVNGASYEQYF.

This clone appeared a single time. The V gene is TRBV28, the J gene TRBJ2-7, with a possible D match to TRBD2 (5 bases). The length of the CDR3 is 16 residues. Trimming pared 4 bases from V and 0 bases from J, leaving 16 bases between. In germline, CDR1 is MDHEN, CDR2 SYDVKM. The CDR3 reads CASSSPGDLPSYEQYF. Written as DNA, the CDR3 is TGTGCCAGCAGTTCCCCCGGGGATCTTCCCTCCTACGAGCAGTACTTC.

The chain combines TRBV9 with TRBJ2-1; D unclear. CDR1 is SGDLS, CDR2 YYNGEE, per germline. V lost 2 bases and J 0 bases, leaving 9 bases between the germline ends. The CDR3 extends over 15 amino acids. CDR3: CASSVSSSSYNEQFF. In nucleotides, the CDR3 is TGTGCCAGCAGCGTGTCGTCGAGCTCCTACAATGAGCAGTTCTTC.

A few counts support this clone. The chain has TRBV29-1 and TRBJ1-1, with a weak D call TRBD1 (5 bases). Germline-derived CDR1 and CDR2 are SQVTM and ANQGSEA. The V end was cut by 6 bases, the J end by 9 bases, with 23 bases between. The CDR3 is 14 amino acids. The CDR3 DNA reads TGCAGCGTGAGTGGGGGGATCCCCTTCCTGAAAGCTTTCTTT. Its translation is CSVSGGIPFLKAFF. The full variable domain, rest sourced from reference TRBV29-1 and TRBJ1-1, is SAVISQKPSRDICQRGTSLTIQCQVDSQVTMMFWYRQQPGQSLTLIATANQGSEATYESGFVIDKFPISRPNLTFSTLTVSNMSPEDSSIYLCSVSGGIPFLKAFFGQGTRLTVV.

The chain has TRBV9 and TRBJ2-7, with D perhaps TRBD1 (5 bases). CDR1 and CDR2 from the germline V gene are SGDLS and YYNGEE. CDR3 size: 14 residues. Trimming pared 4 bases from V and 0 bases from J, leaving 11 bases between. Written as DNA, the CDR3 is TGTGCCAGCAGCAGGGGCCAGGGCTCCTACGAGCAGTACTTC. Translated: CASSRGQGSYEQYF.

The CDR3 loop is CASSTSFNNSPLHF. CDR3 DNA: TGTGCCAGTAGTACCAGTTTCAATAATTCACCCCTCCACTTT. V gene TRBV19 combines with J gene TRBJ1-6; D is ambiguous. Trimming took 4 bases from V and 5 from J, leaving 9 bases between them. The V gene's germline CDR1 is LNHDA and CDR2 SQIVND (reference sequence). The length of the CDR3 is 14 residues. Together with reference TRBV19 and TRBJ1-6, the CDR3 gives the full variable domain: DGGITQSPKYLFRKEGQNVTLSCEQNLNHDAMYWYRQDPGQGLRLIYYSQIVNDFQKGDIAEGYSVSREKKESFPLTVTSAQKNPTAFYLCASSTSFNNSPLHFGNGTRLTVT.

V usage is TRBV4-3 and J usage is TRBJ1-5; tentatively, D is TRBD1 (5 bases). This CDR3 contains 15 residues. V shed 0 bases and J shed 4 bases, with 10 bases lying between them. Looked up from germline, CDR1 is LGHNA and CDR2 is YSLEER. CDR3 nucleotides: TGCGCCAGCAGCCAAGATTGGGGGGGGAATCAGCCCCAGCATTTT. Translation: CASSQDWGGNQPQHF.

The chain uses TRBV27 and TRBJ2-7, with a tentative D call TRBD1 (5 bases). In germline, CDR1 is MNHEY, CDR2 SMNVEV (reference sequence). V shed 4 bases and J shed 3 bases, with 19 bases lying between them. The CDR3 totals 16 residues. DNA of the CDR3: TGTGCCAGCAGTTCTCTCCTGCAGGGTCGTCGCTACGAGCAGTACTTC. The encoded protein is CASSSLLQGRRYEQYF.

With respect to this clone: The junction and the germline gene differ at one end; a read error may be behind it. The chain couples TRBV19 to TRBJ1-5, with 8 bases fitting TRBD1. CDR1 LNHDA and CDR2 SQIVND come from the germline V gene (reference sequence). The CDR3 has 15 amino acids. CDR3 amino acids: CASSLDRGGNQPQHF. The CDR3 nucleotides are TGTGCCAGTAGTTTAGACAGGGGTGGCAATCAGCCCCAGCATTTT.

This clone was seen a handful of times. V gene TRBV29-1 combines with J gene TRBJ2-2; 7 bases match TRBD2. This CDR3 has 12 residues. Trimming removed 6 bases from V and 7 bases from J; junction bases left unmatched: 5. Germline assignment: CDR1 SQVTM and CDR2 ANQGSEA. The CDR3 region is CSVRSGIGELFF. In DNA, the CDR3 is TGCAGCGTGAGAAGCGGGATCGGGGAGCTGTTTTTT.

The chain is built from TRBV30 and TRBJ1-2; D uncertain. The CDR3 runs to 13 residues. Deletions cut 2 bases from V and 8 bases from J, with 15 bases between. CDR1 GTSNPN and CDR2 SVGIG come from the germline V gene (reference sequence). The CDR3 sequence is CAWSPDSRRGYTF. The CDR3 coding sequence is TGTGCCTGGAGTCCTGACTCCCGTAGGGGCTACACCTTC. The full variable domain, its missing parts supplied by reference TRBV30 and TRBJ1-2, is SQTIHQWPATLVQPVGSPLSLECTVEGTSNPNLYWYRQAAGRGLQLLFYSVGIGQISSEVPQNLSASRPQDRQFILSSKKLLLSDSGFYLCAWSPDSRRGYTFGSGTRLTVV.

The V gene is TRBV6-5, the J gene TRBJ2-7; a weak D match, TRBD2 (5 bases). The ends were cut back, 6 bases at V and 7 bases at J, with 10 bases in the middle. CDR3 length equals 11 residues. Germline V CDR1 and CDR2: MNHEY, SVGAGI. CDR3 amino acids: CASSIGSEQYF. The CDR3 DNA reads TGTGCCAGCAGCATTGGGAGTGAGCAGTACTTC.

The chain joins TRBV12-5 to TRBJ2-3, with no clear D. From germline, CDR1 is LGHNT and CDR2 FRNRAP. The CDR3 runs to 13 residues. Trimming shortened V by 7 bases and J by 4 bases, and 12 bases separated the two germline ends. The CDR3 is CASATGGADTQYF. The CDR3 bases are TGTGCTAGTGCCACTGGCGGAGCAGATACGCAGTATTTT.

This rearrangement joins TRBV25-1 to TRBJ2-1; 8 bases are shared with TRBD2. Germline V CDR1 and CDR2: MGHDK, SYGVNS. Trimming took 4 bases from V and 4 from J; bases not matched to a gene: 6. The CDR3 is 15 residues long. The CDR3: CASSVVAGFYNEQFF. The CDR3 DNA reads TGTGCCAGCAGTGTGGTAGCGGGATTTTACAATGAGCAGTTCTTC.

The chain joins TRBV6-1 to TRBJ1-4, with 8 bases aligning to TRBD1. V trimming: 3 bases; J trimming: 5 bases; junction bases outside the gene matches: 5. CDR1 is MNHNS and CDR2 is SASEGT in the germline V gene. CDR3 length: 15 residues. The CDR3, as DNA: TGTGCCAGCAGTGAGCAGACAGGGGCGAATGAAAAACTGTTTTTT. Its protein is CASSEQTGANEKLFF.

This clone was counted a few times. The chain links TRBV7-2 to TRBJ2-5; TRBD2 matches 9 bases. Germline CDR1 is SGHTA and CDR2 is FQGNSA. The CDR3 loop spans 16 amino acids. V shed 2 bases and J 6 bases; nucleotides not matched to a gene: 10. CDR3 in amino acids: CASSLRLAAVPKTQYF. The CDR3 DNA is TGTGCCAGCAGCTTAAGACTAGCGGCCGTCCCGAAGACCCAGTACTTC.